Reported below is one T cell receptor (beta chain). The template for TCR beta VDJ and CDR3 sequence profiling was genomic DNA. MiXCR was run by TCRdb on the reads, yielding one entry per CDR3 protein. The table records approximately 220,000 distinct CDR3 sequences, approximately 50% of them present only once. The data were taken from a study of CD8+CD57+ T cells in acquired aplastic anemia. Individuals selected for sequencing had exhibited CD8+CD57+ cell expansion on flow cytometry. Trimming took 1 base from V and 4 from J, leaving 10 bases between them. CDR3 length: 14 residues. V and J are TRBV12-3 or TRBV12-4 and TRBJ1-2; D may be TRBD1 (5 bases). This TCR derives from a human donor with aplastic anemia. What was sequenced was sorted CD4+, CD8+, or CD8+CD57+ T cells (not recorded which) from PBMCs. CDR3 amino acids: CASSLGGGSYGYTF. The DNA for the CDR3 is TGTGCCAGCAGTTTAGGTGGGGGTTCCTATGGCTACACCTTC.